One sample yielded the 21 T cell receptor beta chains listed below, sequenced in a study of shared clonotypes between healthy human individuals. Profiled with immunoSEQ multiplex PCR; TCRdb holds only in-frame clones, not every one. The data hold a few million clones, with about 92% observed a single time. Input material: naive CD4+ T cells sorted from blood. Subset here: CD45RA+ positively selected. These receptor sequences come from a man between 18 and 29 years old in good health.

The gene calls are TRBV10-3 and TRBJ2-7; D uncertain. CDR1 and CDR2 (germline): ENHRY, SYGVKD. The CDR3 loop spans 15 amino acids. V shed 0 bases and J shed 4 bases, with 13 bases lying between them. The CDR3 nucleotides are TGTGCCATCAGTGAGTCCCCGGGTGCTGCGTACGAGCAGTACTTC. Protein: CAISESPGAAYEQYF.

The gene calls are TRBV9 and TRBJ2-1; maybe TRBD2 (5 bases). The length of the CDR3 is 16 residues. Germline V lookup: CDR1 SGDLS, CDR2 YYNGEE. V lost 4 bases, J lost 7 bases, and 21 bases lay in between. This CDR3 is CASSRPGGGWLNEQFF. CDR3 in DNA: TGTGCCAGCAGCCGACCTGGTGGCGGGTGGCTGAATGAGCAGTTCTTC.

This clone has more than one count but fewer than ten. In the same sample, other DNA sequences code for this CDR3. J is TRBJ2-3 and V is TRBV28; D uncertain. Trimming left V 5 bases short and J 2 bases short, with 5 bases between. The CDR3 is 12 amino acids. Germline-derived CDR1 and CDR2 are MDHEN and SYDVKM. The CDR3 DNA is TGTGCCAGCAGTCCTACCACAGATACGCAGTATTTT. Encoded protein: CASSPTTDTQYF.

The rearrangement links TRBV7-3 to TRBJ2-7; maybe TRBD2 (6 bases). CDR1 is SGHTA, CDR2 FQGTGA, per germline. The CDR3 length is 13 residues. V lost 5 bases and J lost 7, with 15 bases in between. CDR3 sequence reads: CASSTGPTREQYF. As DNA, the CDR3 is TGTGCCAGCAGCACGGGACCGACTAGGGAGCAGTACTTC.

The chain combines TRBV19 with TRBJ2-2; 7 bases agree with TRBD1. CDR3 length: 12 amino acids. V trimming: 9 bases; J trimming: 6 bases; junction bases outside the gene matches: 4. Germline V gives CDR1 LNHDA, CDR2 SQIVND (reference sequence). DNA of the CDR3: TGTGCCAGCGCACAGGGGCCCGGGGAGCTGTTTTTT. Its protein is CASAQGPGELFF.

CDR3 sequence (DNA): TGTGCCAGCAGCCCCTTAAATTCACCCCTCCACTTT. It is translated as CASSPLNSPLHF. The V call is TRBV7-3, the J call TRBJ1-6, with D hard to call. The CDR3 totals 12 residues. Germline values: CDR1 SGHTA, CDR2 FQGTGA. V lost 5 bases to trimming and J lost 7 bases, with 6 bases between them.

This sequence joins TRBV21-1 and TRBJ1-4; TRBD1, the D gene given by the table, was not confirmed from the DNA. TRBV21-1 is recorded as a pseudogene. The length of the CDR3 is 14 residues. The CDR3 nucleotides are TGTGCCAGCAGCAGCCGACAGGGATCTGAAAAACTGTTTTTT. Residues: CASSSRQGSEKLFF.

The chain's CDR3 is CAWSQQNPNRAGANVLTF. The CDR3, as DNA: TGTGCCTGGAGTCAACAAAATCCCAACAGGGCTGGGGCCAACGTCCTGACTTTC. The gene calls are TRBV30 and TRBJ2-6; D is perhaps TRBD1 (6 bases). Per the germline V gene, CDR1 is GTSNPN and CDR2 is SVGIG (reference sequence). Trimming removed 2 bases from V and 2 bases from J, with 19 bases in between. There are 18 residues in the CDR3.

The rearrangement links TRBV5-1 to TRBJ1-2; 12 nucleotides line up with TRBD1. This CDR3 is built from 17 residues. V shed 2 bases, J shed 4 bases, and the junction held 9 bases outside the gene matches. Germline CDR1 is SGHRS and CDR2 is YFSETQ. CDR3: CASSFPGQGARGYGYTF. The CDR3 DNA sequence: TGCGCCAGCAGCTTCCCGGGACAGGGGGCGCGAGGCTATGGCTACACCTTC.

The chain recombines TRBV5-1 with TRBJ2-7; TRBD1 is a possible D gene (5 bases). V lost 0 bases, J lost 10 bases, and 14 bases lay in between. The length of the CDR3 is 13 residues. Germline V gene data show CDR1 as SGHRS and CDR2 as YFSETQ. The CDR3 protein is CASSLEGYTEQYF. DNA for the CDR3: TGCGCCAGCAGCTTGGAGGGGTACACGGAACAGTACTTC.

V usage is TRBV19 and J usage is TRBJ1-5, with a possible D match to TRBD1 (6 bases). Trimming removed 5 bases at V and 3 bases at J, with 11 bases between. CDR1 and CDR2 from the germline V gene are LNHDA and SQIVND (reference sequence). CDR3 size: 14 residues. CDR3 sequence: CASSADRFNQPQHF. The CDR3 DNA is TGTGCCAGTAGTGCCGACAGGTTCAATCAGCCCCAGCATTTT.

DNA of the CDR3: TGCAGCGTTGGTACGGACAGTTCCTACGAGCAGTACTTC. It specifies CSVGTDSSYEQYF. The chain couples TRBV29-1 to TRBJ2-7, with D tentatively TRBD1 (6 bases). Germline-derived CDR1 and CDR2 are SQVTM and ANQGSEA. This CDR3 is 13 amino acids long. Between the trimmed V and J ends, which lost 4 bases and 1 base, there was a span of 11 bases.

The genes are TRBV30 and TRBJ1-2; a weak D match, TRBD1 (5 bases). Germline assignment: CDR1 GTSNPN and CDR2 SVGIG (reference sequence). Trimming took 6 bases from V and 8 from J, leaving 16 bases between them. The CDR3 sequence is 12 residues long. CDR3 DNA: TGTGCCTGCCGCCCCTCGGGGGGGGGCTACACCTTC. It translates to CACRPSGGGYTF.

The gene calls are TRBV7-9 and TRBJ2-7, with unresolved D. The CDR3 loop spans 15 amino acids. V lost 1 base and J lost 2, with 12 bases in between. In germline, CDR1 is SEHNR, CDR2 FQNEAQ (reference sequence). CDR3 bases: TGTGCCAGCAGCTTAGGACAACCCCTCACCTACGAGCAGTACTTC. Amino acid sequence: CASSLGQPLTYEQYF.

The gene calls are TRBV6-1 and TRBJ1-1; 9 bases agree with TRBD1. The V gene end was trimmed by 4 bases and the J gene end by 5 bases; junction bases not matched to a gene: 5. This CDR3 is built from 14 residues. Germline assignment: CDR1 MNHNS and CDR2 SASEGT. DNA of the CDR3: TGTGCCAGCAGTGGACAGACAGGGGGGACTGAAGCTTTCTTT. Protein sequence: CASSGQTGGTEAFF.

The rearrangement links TRBV9 to TRBJ1-4, with a possible D match to TRBD1 (5 bases). Germline V gene lookup returns CDR1 SGDLS and CDR2 YYNGEE. The CDR3 contains 16 residues. The V and J ends lost 4 bases and 5 bases respectively, with 18 bases between them. The CDR3 here is CASSTHAGTVNEKLFF. CDR3 DNA: TGTGCCAGCAGCACCCACGCCGGGACTGTAAATGAAAAACTGTTTTTT.

The rearrangement joins TRBV19 to TRBJ1-5; D gene uncertain. Germline V CDR1 and CDR2: LNHDA, SQIVND (reference sequence). V was clipped by 8 bases and J by 5 bases, with 13 bases between them. The CDR3 totals 13 residues. CDR3: CASGQIAYQPQHF. DNA for the CDR3: TGTGCCAGTGGTCAGATCGCGTATCAGCCCCAGCATTTT.

The gene calls are TRBV28 and TRBJ2-7; 9 bases agree with TRBD1. The CDR3 runs to 14 residues. V was clipped by 7 bases and J by 3 bases; unmatched bases: 7. Germline V CDR1 and CDR2: MDHEN, SYDVKM. Here the CDR3 DNA reads TGTGCCAGCACCTCGGGACAGGGAGGCTACGAGCAGTACTTC. It codes for CASTSGQGGYEQYF.

The gene calls are TRBV30 and TRBJ2-7; D gene ambiguous. CDR3 length equals 12 residues. From germline, CDR1 is GTSNPN and CDR2 SVGIG (reference sequence). Trimming took off 5 bases at V and 2 bases at J, with 10 bases between the two ends. CDR3 in amino acids: CAWGLHPYEQYF. The CDR3 DNA reads as TGTGCCTGGGGTCTGCACCCCTACGAGCAGTACTTC. The full variable domain, rest sourced from reference TRBV30 and TRBJ2-7, is SQTIHQWPATLVQPVGSPLSLECTVEGTSNPNLYWYRQAAGRGLQLLFYSVGIGQISSEVPQNLSASRPQDRQFILSSKKLLLSDSGFYLCAWGLHPYEQYFGPGTRLTVT.

This rearrangement joins TRBV7-9 to TRBJ1-4; a possible D gene is TRBD1 (6 bases). This CDR3 has 16 residues. The V gene's germline CDR1 is SEHNR and CDR2 FQNEAQ (reference sequence). Trimming shortened V by 5 bases and J by 7 bases, and 20 bases separated the two germline ends. CDR3 amino acids: CASSPSRTEGGEKLFF. The DNA of the CDR3 is TGTGCCAGCAGCCCCTCCCGGACAGAAGGAGGTGAAAAACTGTTTTTT.

This chain connects TRBV5-3 to TRBJ1-4, with 7 bases matching TRBD1. TRBV5-3 carries the ORF label, with uncertain function. The CDR3 has 16 amino acids. With 1 base clipped from V and 4 bases from J, the junction kept 7 bases outside the gene matches. This CDR3 reads CARSLPRGQNNEKLFF. The CDR3 nucleotides are TGTGCCAGAAGCTTGCCCAGGGGACAGAATAATGAAAAACTGTTTTTT.